The rows below give T cell receptor beta chains drawn from one sample of a study of T cells in Graves' hyperthyroidism and ophthalmopathy. TCRdb itself ran the multiplex PCR reads through MiXCR, one entry per CDR3 protein. The table lists roughly 720,000 distinct CDR3 sequences, approximately 15% of them singletons. Sequenced input: blood. The receptor source for this set is a man in his fifties with Graves' hyperthyroidism. The CDR3 runs from the conserved cysteine through the conserved F or W. Each record gives: CDR3 length, V gene, CDR3 protein.

cdr3_length: 15; v_call: TRBV19; cdr3_aa: CASSMAGYSGDTIYF
cdr3_length: 15; v_call: TRBV7-2; cdr3_aa: CASSLVVGGVYGYTF
cdr3_length: 16; v_call: TRBV19; cdr3_aa: CASSTPTGAPNTEAFF
cdr3_length: 17; v_call: TRBV11-2; cdr3_aa: CASSLDWLSDGVVTQYF
cdr3_length: 17; v_call: TRBV10-3; cdr3_aa: CAISESGQLLAKNIQYF
cdr3_length: 15; v_call: TRBV5-4; cdr3_aa: CASSPDRYTNYGYTF
cdr3_length: 14; v_call: TRBV18; cdr3_aa: CASSGQKGGNTIYF
cdr3_length: 12; v_call: TRBV5-1; cdr3_aa: CASRGSDTEAFF
cdr3_length: 15; v_call: TRBV5-6; cdr3_aa: CASSLAPDMNTEAFF
cdr3_length: 13; v_call: TRBV2; cdr3_aa: CASSEKADYGYTF
cdr3_length: 14; v_call: TRBV29-1; cdr3_aa: CSVGYGTGTGELFF
cdr3_length: 15; v_call: TRBV19; cdr3_aa: CASSILAAARHEQFF
cdr3_length: 15; v_call: TRBV20-1; cdr3_aa: CSARVPQQGNYGYTF
cdr3_length: 16; v_call: TRBV10-3; cdr3_aa: CAATSGATPGTGELFF
cdr3_length: 14; v_call: TRBV28; cdr3_aa: CASSLGGLDYGYTF
cdr3_length: 14; v_call: TRBV2; cdr3_aa: CASSRSLSNQPQHF
cdr3_length: 16; v_call: TRBV19; cdr3_aa: CASSILPFRAEETQYF
cdr3_length: 15; v_call: TRBV24-1; cdr3_aa: CATSDSGTLSNEQFF
cdr3_length: 18; v_call: TRBV30; cdr3_aa: CAWRVLLGQGSKERGYTF
cdr3_length: 17; v_call: TRBV7-6; cdr3_aa: CASSLGAGTGLENGYTF
cdr3_length: 16; v_call: TRBV10-3; cdr3_aa: CAISEGGVIRNQPQHF
cdr3_length: 13; v_call: TRBV2; cdr3_aa: CASRGQGLGEQYF
cdr3_length: 14; v_call: TRBV7-2; cdr3_aa: CASSQSQNGNTIYF
cdr3_length: 16; v_call: TRBV19; cdr3_aa: CASSIVSEGLNTEAFF
cdr3_length: 12; v_call: TRBV30; cdr3_aa: CAWSSTTDTQYF
cdr3_length: 13; v_call: TRBV27; cdr3_aa: CASSGGRHQPQHF
cdr3_length: 20; v_call: TRBV4-3; cdr3_aa: CASSTGAPGSPVSTYNEQFF
cdr3_length: 17; v_call: TRBV20-1; cdr3_aa: CSAGPGTQSLNQETQYF
cdr3_length: 15; v_call: TRBV28; cdr3_aa: CASRTTGTAYNEQFF
cdr3_length: 14; v_call: TRBV12-3/TRBV12-4; cdr3_aa: CANSFNRQNTEAFF
cdr3_length: 16; v_call: TRBV12-3/TRBV12-4; cdr3_aa: CASSLESGHPQETQYF
cdr3_length: 14; v_call: TRBV20-1; cdr3_aa: CSAGQDRAGEKLFF
cdr3_length: 14; v_call: TRBV5-1; cdr3_aa: CASSMTGHNTEAFF
cdr3_length: 20; v_call: TRBV9; cdr3_aa: CASSVDVDSPMTGGGYGYTF
cdr3_length: 14; v_call: TRBV28; cdr3_aa: CASDPGTGVYEQFF
cdr3_length: 12; v_call: TRBV20-1; cdr3_aa: CSAGEYNSPLHF
cdr3_length: 17; v_call: TRBV29-1; cdr3_aa: CSVVAEVGGPTYNEQFF
cdr3_length: 16; v_call: TRBV3-1; cdr3_aa: CASRWGQGRVFSEQYF
cdr3_length: 17; v_call: TRBV5-1; cdr3_aa: CASSAAPGRSGTGELFF
cdr3_length: 15; v_call: TRBV9; cdr3_aa: CASTDPTRLGYGYTF
cdr3_length: 15; v_call: TRBV6-1; cdr3_aa: CATLMLNSGSYEQYF
cdr3_length: 12; v_call: TRBV29-1; cdr3_aa: CSVVDREGKLFF
cdr3_length: 11; v_call: TRBV3-1; cdr3_aa: CASSRNTGYTF
cdr3_length: 15; v_call: TRBV19; cdr3_aa: CASSVGLAGQKTQYF
cdr3_length: 16; v_call: TRBV27; cdr3_aa: CASSSFQGSIDGELFF
cdr3_length: 13; v_call: TRBV12-3/TRBV12-4; cdr3_aa: CASSAWQGRPAFF
cdr3_length: 16; v_call: TRBV20-1; cdr3_aa: CSARDNFQSAVHEQYF
cdr3_length: 15; v_call: TRBV4-1; cdr3_aa: CASSQSALNGEKLFF
cdr3_length: 15; v_call: TRBV3-1; cdr3_aa: CASSQVGLRGETQYF
cdr3_length: 17; v_call: TRBV20-1; cdr3_aa: CSARDAGLGGLIHEQFF
cdr3_length: 17; v_call: TRBV30; cdr3_aa: CAWSSGLAGGPFAEQFF
cdr3_length: 17; v_call: TRBV7-6; cdr3_aa: CASSLNEVPRRGQTQYF
cdr3_length: 17; v_call: TRBV11-2; cdr3_aa: CASRQRQGADGTDTQYF
cdr3_length: 11; v_call: TRBV28; cdr3_aa: CATNSYNEQFF